This TCR beta chain was profiled in a study of T cell repertoires in cytomegalovirus infection. Study overall: Recently described HLA-C-restricted plus well-studied HLA-B-restricted CMV epitopes were used. Public TCR beta signatures were indicative of both CMV infection and a matching HLA type.

Trimming took off 5 bases at V and 8 bases at J, with 19 bases between the two ends. This CDR3 spans 15 amino acids. Per the germline V gene, CDR1 is LNHDA and CDR2 is SQIVND (reference sequence). Broader study findings: Within the response measured ex vivo, HLA-C-restricted CMV-specific TCR beta clonotypes were dominant. There were carriers of CMV plus the relevant HLA, and cumulative public TCR beta family frequency identified them.

About this clonotype itself: What it binds is not known.

TCRdb re-called the reads through MiXCR, storing one row per CDR3 protein. The table shows approximately 1,000,000 distinct CDR3 sequences, with 30% to 40% occurring only once. The sequenced sample was cultured CD8+ T cells from PBMCs, obtained from culture after CMV antigen stimulation. The V gene is TRBV19, the J gene TRBJ2-1; D is possibly TRBD2 (6 bases). The receptor comes from a human donor in good health (CMV status not recorded). Some clones in this sample may be carry-over from other donors' samples. CDR3 nucleotides: TGTGCCAGTAGTTGGGGGACTTCTGATGGAGATGAGCAGTTCTTC. Encoded protein: CASSWGTSDGDEQFF. The full variable domain, its missing parts supplied by reference TRBV19 and TRBJ2-1, is DGGITQSPKYLFRKEGQNVTLSCEQNLNHDAMYWYRQDPGQGLRLIYYSQIVNDFQKGDIAEGYSVSREKKESFPLTVTSAQKNPTAFYLCASSWGTSDGDEQFFGPGTRLTVL.